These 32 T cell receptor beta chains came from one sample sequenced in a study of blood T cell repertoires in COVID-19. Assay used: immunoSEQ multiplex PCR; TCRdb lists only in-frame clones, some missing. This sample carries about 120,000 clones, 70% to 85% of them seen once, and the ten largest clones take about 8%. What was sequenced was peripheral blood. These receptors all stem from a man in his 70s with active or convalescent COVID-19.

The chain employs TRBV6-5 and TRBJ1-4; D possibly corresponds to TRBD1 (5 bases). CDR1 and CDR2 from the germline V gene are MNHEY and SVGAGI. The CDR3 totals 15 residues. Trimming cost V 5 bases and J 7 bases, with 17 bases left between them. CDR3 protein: CASSKTGSHGEKLFF. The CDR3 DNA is TGTGCCAGCAGTAAAACAGGCTCCCATGGTGAAAAACTGTTTTTT.

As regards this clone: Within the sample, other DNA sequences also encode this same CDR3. Here the CDR3 DNA reads TGTGCCAGCAGCGTAGCAGGACAGGGGAATTCACCCCTCCACTTT. It codes for CASSVAGQGNSPLHF. The rearrangement links TRBV9 to TRBJ1-6; the match to TRBD1 covers 9 bases. J gave up 7 bases and V 0 bases, and 2 bases lay outside the gene matches. The length of the CDR3 is 15 residues. Germline lookup yields CDR1 SGDLS and CDR2 YYNGEE.

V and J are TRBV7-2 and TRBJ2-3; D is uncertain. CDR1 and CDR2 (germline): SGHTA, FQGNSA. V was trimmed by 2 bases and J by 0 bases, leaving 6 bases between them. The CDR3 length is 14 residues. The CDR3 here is CASSLSYSTDTQYF. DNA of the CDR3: TGTGCCAGCAGCTTATCCTACAGCACAGATACGCAGTATTTT.

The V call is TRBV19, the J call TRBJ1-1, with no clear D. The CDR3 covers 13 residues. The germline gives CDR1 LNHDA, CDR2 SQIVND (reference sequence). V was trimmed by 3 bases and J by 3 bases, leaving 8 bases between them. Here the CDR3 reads CASSILTDTEAFF. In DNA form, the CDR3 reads TGTGCCAGTAGTATTCTTACGGACACTGAAGCTTTCTTT. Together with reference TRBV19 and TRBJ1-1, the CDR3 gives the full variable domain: DGGITQSPKYLFRKEGQNVTLSCEQNLNHDAMYWYRQDPGQGLRLIYYSQIVNDFQKGDIAEGYSVSREKKESFPLTVTSAQKNPTAFYLCASSILTDTEAFFGQGTRLTVV.

The CDR3 is CASSYVSSTDTQYF. Here the CDR3 DNA reads TGTGCCAGCAGTTACGTCTCTAGCACAGATACGCAGTATTTT. The chain combines TRBV6-5 with TRBJ2-3, with D unresolved. The CDR3 loop spans 14 amino acids. Germline V gene lookup returns CDR1 MNHEY and CDR2 SVGAGI. Trimming removed 2 bases at V and 0 bases at J, with 6 bases between.

DNA for the CDR3: TGTGCCAGCAGTTACGTGGGAGGGACTGAAGCTTTCTTT. It codes for CASSYVGGTEAFF. The rearrangement links TRBV6-6 to TRBJ1-1; D not resolved. This CDR3 comprises 13 residues. The germline V gene has CDR1 MNHNY and CDR2 SVGAGI (reference sequence). V lost 2 bases, J lost 5 bases, and 9 bases lay in between.

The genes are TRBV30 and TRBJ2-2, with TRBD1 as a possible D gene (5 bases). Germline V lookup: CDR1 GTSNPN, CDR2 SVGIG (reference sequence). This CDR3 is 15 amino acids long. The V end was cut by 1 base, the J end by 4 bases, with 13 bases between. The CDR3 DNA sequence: TGTGCCTGGAGTGAGGACACACCGACCACCGGGGAGCTGTTTTTT. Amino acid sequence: CAWSEDTPTTGELFF.

The CDR3: CASSHNEKLFF. DNA for the CDR3: TGTGCCAGCAGTCATAATGAAAAACTGTTTTTT. The chain is built from TRBV12-3 or TRBV12-4 and TRBJ1-4; unclear D gene. CDR3 length: 11 amino acids. With 5 bases removed from V and 4 bases from J, the gap between germline ends came to 2 bases.

CDR3 protein: CASSPGQTDDGYGYTF. CDR3 DNA: TGTGCCAGCTCACCGGGACAAACCGACGACGGCTATGGCTACACCTTC. J is TRBJ1-2 and V is TRBV18; possible D gene TRBD1, 6 bases. Per the germline V gene, CDR1 is KGHSH and CDR2 is LQKENI. There are 16 residues in the CDR3. V was trimmed by 3 bases and J by 4 bases, leaving 18 bases between them.

The CDR3 DNA reads TGCGCCAGCAGCTTGTCGGCCGGGAGGGCGGGAGATACGCAGTATTTT. It translates to CASSLSAGRAGDTQYF. J is TRBJ2-3 and V is TRBV5-1; 8 bases are shared with TRBD2. CDR3 length equals 16 residues. Losses at the gene ends were 1 base for V and 5 bases for J; bases not matched to a gene: 9. The germline V gene has CDR1 SGHRS and CDR2 YFSETQ.

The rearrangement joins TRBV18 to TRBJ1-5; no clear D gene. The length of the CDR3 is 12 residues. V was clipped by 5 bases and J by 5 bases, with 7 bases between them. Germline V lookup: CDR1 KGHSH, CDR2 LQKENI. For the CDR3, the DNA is TGTGCCAGCTCATCTACTCATCAGCCCCAGCATTTT. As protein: CASSSTHQPQHF.

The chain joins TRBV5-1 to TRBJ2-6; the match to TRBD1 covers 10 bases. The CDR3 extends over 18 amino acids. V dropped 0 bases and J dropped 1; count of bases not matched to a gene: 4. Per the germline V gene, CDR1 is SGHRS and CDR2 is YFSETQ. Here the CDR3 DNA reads TGCGCCAGCAGCTTGGCCGGGACAGGGGCATCTGGGGCCAACGTCCTGACTTTC. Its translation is CASSLAGTGASGANVLTF. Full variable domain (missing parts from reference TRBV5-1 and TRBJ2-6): KAGVTQTPRYLIKTRGQQVTLSCSPISGHRSVSWYQQTPGQGLQFLFEYFSETQRNKGNFPGRFSGRQFSNSRSEMNVSTLELGDSALYLCASSLAGTGASGANVLTFGAGSRLTVL.

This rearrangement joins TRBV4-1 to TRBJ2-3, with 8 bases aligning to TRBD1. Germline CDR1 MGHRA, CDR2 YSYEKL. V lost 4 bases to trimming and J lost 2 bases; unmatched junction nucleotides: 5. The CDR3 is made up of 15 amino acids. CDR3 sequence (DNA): TGCGCCAGCAGCCGAGGACAGGGACCCACAGATACGCAGTATTTT. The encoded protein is CASSRGQGPTDTQYF.

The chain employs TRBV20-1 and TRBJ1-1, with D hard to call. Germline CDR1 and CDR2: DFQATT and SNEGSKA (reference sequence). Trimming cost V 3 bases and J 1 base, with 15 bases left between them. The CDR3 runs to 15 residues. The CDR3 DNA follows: TGCAGTGCTAGTTTGGGGAGTAATACGAACACTGAAGCTTTCTTT. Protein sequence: CSASLGSNTNTEAFF.

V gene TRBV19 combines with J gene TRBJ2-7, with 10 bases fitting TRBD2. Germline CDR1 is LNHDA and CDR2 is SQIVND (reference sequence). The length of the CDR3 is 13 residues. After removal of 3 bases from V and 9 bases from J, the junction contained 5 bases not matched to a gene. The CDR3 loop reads CASSIGPSGGQYF. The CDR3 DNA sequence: TGTGCCAGTAGTATCGGGCCTAGCGGGGGGCAGTACTTC.

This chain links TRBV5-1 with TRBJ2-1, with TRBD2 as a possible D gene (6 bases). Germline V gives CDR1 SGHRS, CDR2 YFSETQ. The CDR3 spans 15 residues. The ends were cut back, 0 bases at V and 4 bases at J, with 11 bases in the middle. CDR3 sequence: CASSLASEHYNEQFF. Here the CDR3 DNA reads TGCGCCAGCAGCTTGGCTAGCGAACATTACAATGAGCAGTTCTTC.

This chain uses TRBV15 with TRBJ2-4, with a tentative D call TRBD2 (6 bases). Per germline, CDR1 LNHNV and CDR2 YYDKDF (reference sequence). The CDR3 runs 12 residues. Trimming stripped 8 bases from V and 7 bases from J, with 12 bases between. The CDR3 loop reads CATGGEDNIQYF. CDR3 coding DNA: TGTGCCACCGGCGGGGAGGATAACATTCAGTACTTC.

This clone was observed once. CDR3 sequence (DNA): TGTGCCAGCAGCTTAATATCGGGGAATGAGCAGTTCTTC. It specifies CASSLISGNEQFF. The V call is TRBV11-3, the J call TRBJ2-1, with a weak D call TRBD2 (5 bases). Trimming cost V 2 bases and J 7 bases, with 9 bases left between them. From germline, CDR1 is SGHNT and CDR2 YENEEA. This CDR3 comprises 13 residues.

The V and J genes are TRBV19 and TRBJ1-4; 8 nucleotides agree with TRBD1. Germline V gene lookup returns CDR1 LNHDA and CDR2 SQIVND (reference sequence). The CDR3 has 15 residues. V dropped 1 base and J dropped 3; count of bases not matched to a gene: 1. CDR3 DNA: TGTGCCAGTAGTATAGCCAGGGGGCCTAATGAAAAACTGTTTTTT. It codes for CASSIARGPNEKLFF. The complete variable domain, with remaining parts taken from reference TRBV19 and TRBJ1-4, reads DGGITQSPKYLFRKEGQNVTLSCEQNLNHDAMYWYRQDPGQGLRLIYYSQIVNDFQKGDIAEGYSVSREKKESFPLTVTSAQKNPTAFYLCASSIARGPNEKLFFGSGTQLSVL.

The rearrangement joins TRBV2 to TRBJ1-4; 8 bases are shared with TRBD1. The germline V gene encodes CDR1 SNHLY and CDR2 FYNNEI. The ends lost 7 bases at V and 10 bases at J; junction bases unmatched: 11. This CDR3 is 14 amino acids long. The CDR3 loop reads CASKLGQGSGKLFF. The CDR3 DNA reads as TGTGCCAGCAAGCTCGGACAGGGTTCGGGAAAACTGTTTTTT. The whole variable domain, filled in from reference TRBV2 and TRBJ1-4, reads EPEVTQTPSHQVTQMGQEVILRCVPISNHLYFYWYRQILGQKVEFLVSFYNNEISEKSEIFDDQFSVERPDGSNFTLKIRSTKLEDSAMYFCASKLGQGSGKLFFGSGTQLSVL.

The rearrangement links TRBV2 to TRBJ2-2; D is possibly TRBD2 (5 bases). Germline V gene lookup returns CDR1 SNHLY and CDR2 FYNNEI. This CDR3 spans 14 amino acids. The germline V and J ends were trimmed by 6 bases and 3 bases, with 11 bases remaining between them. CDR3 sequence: CASRSGYDTGELFF. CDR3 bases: TGTGCCAGCAGGAGCGGCTACGACACCGGGGAGCTGTTTTTT. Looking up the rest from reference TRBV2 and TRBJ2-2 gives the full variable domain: EPEVTQTPSHQVTQMGQEVILRCVPISNHLYFYWYRQILGQKVEFLVSFYNNEISEKSEIFDDQFSVERPDGSNFTLKIRSTKLEDSAMYFCASRSGYDTGELFFGEGSRLTVL.

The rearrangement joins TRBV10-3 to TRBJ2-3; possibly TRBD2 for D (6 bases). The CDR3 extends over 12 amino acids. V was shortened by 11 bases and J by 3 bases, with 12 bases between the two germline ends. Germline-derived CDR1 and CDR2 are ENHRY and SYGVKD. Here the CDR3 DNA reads TGTGCCGCTAGCGACTCAACAGATACGCAGTATTTT. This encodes CAASDSTDTQYF.

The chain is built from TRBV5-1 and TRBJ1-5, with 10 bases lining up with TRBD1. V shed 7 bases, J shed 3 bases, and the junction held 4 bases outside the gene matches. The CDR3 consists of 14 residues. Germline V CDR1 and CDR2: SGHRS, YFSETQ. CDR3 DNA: TGCGCCAGCGGGACAGGGGATAACAATCAGCCCCAGCATTTT. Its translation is CASGTGDNNQPQHF.

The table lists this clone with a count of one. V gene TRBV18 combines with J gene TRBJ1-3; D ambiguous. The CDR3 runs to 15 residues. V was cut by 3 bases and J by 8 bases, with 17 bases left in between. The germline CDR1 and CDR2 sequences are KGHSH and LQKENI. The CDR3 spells CASSPQTWGEDTIYF. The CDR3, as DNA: TGTGCCAGCTCACCCCAGACTTGGGGAGAAGACACCATATATTTT.

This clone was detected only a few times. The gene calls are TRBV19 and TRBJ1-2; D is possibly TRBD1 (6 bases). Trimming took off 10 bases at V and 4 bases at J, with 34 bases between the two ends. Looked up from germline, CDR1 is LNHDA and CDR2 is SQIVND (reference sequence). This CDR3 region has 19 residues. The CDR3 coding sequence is TGTGCCACTCAAGTATCTCCCGGGATGAGCAGGGGAAATCTCTATGGCTACACCTTC. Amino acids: CATQVSPGMSRGNLYGYTF.

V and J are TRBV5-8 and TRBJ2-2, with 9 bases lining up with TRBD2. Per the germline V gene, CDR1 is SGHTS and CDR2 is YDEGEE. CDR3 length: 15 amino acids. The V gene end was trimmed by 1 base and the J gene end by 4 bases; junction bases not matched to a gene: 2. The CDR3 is CASSLYSGGTGELFF. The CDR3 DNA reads TGTGCCAGCAGCTTGTATAGCGGGGGCACCGGGGAGCTGTTTTTT.

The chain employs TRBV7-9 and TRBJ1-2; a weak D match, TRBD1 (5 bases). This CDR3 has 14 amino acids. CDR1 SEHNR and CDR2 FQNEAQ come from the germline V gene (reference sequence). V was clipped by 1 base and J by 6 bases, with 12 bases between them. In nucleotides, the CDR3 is TGTGCCAGCAGCTTAGATGCGGGGCGTGATGGCTACACCTTC. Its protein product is CASSLDAGRDGYTF. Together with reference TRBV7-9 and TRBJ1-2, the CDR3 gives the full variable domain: DTGVSQNPRHKITKRGQNVTFRCDPISEHNRLYWYRQTLGQGPEFLTYFQNEAQLEKSRLLSDRFSAERPKGSFSTLEIQRTEQGDSAMYLCASSLDAGRDGYTFGSGTRLTVV.

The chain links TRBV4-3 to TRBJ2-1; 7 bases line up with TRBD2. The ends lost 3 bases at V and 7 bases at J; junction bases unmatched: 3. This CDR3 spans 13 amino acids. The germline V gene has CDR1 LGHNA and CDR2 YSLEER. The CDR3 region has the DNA TGCGCCAGCAGCCAGGCGGGAGAGAATGAGCAGTTCTTC. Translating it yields CASSQAGENEQFF.

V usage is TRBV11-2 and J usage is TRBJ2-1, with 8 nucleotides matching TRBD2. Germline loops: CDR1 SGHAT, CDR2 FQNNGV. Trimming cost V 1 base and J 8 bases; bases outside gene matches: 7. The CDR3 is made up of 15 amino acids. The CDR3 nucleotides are TGTGCCAGCAGCTTAGCTGCGGGAGGTTGGTATGAGCAGTTCTTC. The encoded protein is CASSLAAGGWYEQFF.

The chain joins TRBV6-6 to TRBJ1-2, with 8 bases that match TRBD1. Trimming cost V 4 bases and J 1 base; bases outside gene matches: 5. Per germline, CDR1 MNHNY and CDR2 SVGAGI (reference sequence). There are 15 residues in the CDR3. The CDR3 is CASSSADRVNYGYTF. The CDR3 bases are TGTGCCAGCAGTTCCGCGGACAGGGTTAACTATGGCTACACCTTC.

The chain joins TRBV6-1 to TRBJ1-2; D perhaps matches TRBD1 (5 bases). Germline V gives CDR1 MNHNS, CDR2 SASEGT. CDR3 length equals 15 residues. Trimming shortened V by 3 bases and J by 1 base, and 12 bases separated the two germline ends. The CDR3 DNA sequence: TGTGCCAGCAGTGACGGGGGGTCGGGTAACTATGGCTACACCTTC. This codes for CASSDGGSGNYGYTF.

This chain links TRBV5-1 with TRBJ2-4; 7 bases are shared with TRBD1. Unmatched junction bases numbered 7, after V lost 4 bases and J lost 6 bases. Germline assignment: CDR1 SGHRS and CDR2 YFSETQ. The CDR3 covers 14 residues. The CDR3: CASSLGTAVNIQYF. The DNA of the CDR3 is TGCGCCAGCAGCCTGGGGACAGCAGTAAACATTCAGTACTTC.